This paragraph reports one T cell receptor (beta chain). Its antigen is still unknown. This sample was taken from a study of T cell clonotyping in hematopoietic cell transplantation. Points from the study as a whole: Graft donor and pretransplant recipient Inverse Simpson Index values predicted broader posttransplant TCR diversity. Pathologically expanded recipient clonotypes increased progressively from day 30 to day 180 as diversity fell. Few recipient clonotypes overlapped donors; over 95% were de novo at given depth. CD4 and CD8 repertoire contributions could not be separated without sorting.

Sequenced by immunoSEQ multiplex PCR; TCRdb stores in-frame clones only, minus some. Of approximately 41,000 clones listed, 95% are singletons. Sequences were obtained from peripheral blood mononuclear cells. This sequence was found in a man aged 25 to 45 in good health. Some clones in this sample may be carry-over from other donors' samples.

CDR3 bases: TGTGCCAGCAGCCAAGACAGGGGGCGCGATACGCAGTATTTT. This translates into CASSQDRGRDTQYF. The V call is TRBV4-2, the J call TRBJ2-3; the match to TRBD1 covers 8 bases. The CDR3 runs to 14 residues. Unmatched junction bases numbered 2, after V lost 0 bases and J lost 6 bases. Germline loops: CDR1 LGHNA, CDR2 YNFKEQ.